This T cell receptor (beta chain) was identified in a study of siplizumab effects on memory and regulatory T cells. Study results and caveats: Proliferating Tregs in siplizumab cultures were never verified as suppressive. Poor capture below about 10^-5 frequency left most alloreactive clones unmapped to unstimulated subsets. In siplizumab conditions, mappable alloreactive CD4+ clones averaged roughly 66% Treg-derived, against around 30% in controls.

The ends lost 6 bases at V and 2 bases at J; junction bases unmatched: 5. Germline V gives CDR1 SEHNR, CDR2 FQNEAQ (reference sequence). The CDR3 covers 15 residues. In the case of this clone: Its antigen remains unknown.

Assay: immunoSEQ multiplex PCR; the TCRdb copy retains only in-frame clones and omits some. The sample holds under 110,000 clones, around 90% seen once. This clonotype was obtained from a human donor in good health. The V call is TRBV7-9, the J call TRBJ2-2, with 8 nucleotides matching TRBD2. The sequenced sample consisted of non-Treg CD4+ T cells sorted from blood. The CDR3 region has the DNA TGTGCCAGCAGGCGGGGGGACGGTAACACCGGGGAGCTGTTTTTT. It encodes CASRRGDGNTGELFF.